This T cell receptor beta chain stems from a study of shared clonotypes between healthy human individuals. Study-wide background: The plates for each donor numbered three CD4 naive, three CD4 memory, two CD8 naive and one CD8 memory. General study findings and limits: Despite large depth, rarefaction showed incomplete sorted-subset sequencing. Generation probabilities were higher for clonotypes shared across all four sorted-subset donors than for unshared ones.

In this sample, this clone turned up once. The antigen remains undetermined. Data came from immunoSEQ multiplex PCR; TCRdb stores just in-frame clones and leaves some out. The data contain about 690,000 clones, around 91% of them singletons. CD8 memory merged CD45RO+ with CCR7-negative CD45RA+ TemRA cells. Per germline, CDR1 SEHNR and CDR2 FQNEAQ (reference sequence). The CDR3 loop spans 16 amino acids. The junction had 3 bases not matched to a gene; V was cut back by 0 bases and J by 2 bases. This TCR came from a man aged 18-30 years in good health. Some clones in this sample may be carry-over from other donors' samples. Material: memory CD8+ T cells from PBMCs. This sample's subset: CD45RO+ cells pooled with CCR7-negative TemRA cells. The chain carries TRBV7-9 and TRBJ2-2; 7 bases agree with TRBD1. The CDR3 spells CASSLAGGLNTGELFF. The CDR3 coding sequence is TGTGCCAGCAGCTTAGCAGGGGGCTTAAACACCGGGGAGCTGTTTTTT.